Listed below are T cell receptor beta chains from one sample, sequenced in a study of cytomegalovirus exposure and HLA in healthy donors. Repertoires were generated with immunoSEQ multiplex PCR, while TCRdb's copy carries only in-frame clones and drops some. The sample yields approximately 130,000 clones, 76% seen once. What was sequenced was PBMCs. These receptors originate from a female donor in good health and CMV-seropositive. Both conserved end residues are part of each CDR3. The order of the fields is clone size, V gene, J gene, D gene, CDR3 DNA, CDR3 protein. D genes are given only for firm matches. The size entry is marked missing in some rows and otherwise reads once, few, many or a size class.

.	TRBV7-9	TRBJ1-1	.	TGTGCCAGCAGCCCCCACAGCTTGAACACTGAAGCTTTCTTT	CASSPHSLNTEAFF
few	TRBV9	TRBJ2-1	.	TGTGCCAGCAGCGTGTTCCCCGATTCTGACAGGTACCGAACCTACAATGAGCAGTTCTTC	CASSVFPDSDRYRTYNEQFF
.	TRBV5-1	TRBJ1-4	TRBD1	TGCGCCAGCATGGGGGACAGCTCTAATGAAAAACTGTTTTTT	CASMGDSSNEKLFF
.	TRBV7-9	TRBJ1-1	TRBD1	TGTGCCAGCAGCTCAATTACCGGGACAGGGGGCTCTGAAGCTTTCTTT	CASSSITGTGGSEAFF
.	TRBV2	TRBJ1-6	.	TGTGCCAGCAGTGATCAGGCGAATTCACCCCTCCACTTT	CASSDQANSPLHF
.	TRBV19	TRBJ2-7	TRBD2	TGTGCCAGTAGTATATCTAGCGGGAGCGCTATTTACGAGCAGTACTTC	CASSISSGSAIYEQYF
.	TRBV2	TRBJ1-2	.	TGTGCCAGCATGGAGGACGGAAAGTGCGGCTACACCTTC	CASMEDGKCGYTF
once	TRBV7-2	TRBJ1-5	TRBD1	TGTGCCAGCAGCCCATCAGGGACAGGCAATCAGCCCCAGCATTTT	CASSPSGTGNQPQHF
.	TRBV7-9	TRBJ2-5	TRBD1	TGTGCCAGCAGCTTCCCACAGGGGGGAGTCCACCAAGAGACCCAGTACTTC	CASSFPQGGVHQETQYF
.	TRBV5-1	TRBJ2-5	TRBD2	TGCGCCAGCAGCCGGAGCGGGGGCCAAGAGACCCAGTACTTC	CASSRSGGQETQYF
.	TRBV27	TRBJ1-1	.	TGTGCCAGCAGTTTAGGGCAGAACACTGAAGCTTTCTTT	CASSLGQNTEAFF
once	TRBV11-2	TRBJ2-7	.	TGTGCCAGCAGCTCCGACAGCAGCGAGCAGTACTTC	CASSSDSSEQYF
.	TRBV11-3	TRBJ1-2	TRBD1	TGTGCCAGCAGCTACCACAGGGGGCTGACCTATGGCTACACCTTC	CASSYHRGLTYGYTF
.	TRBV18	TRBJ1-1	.	TGTGCCAGCTCACCACTCCGAGGGAACACTGAAGCTTTCTTT	CASSPLRGNTEAFF